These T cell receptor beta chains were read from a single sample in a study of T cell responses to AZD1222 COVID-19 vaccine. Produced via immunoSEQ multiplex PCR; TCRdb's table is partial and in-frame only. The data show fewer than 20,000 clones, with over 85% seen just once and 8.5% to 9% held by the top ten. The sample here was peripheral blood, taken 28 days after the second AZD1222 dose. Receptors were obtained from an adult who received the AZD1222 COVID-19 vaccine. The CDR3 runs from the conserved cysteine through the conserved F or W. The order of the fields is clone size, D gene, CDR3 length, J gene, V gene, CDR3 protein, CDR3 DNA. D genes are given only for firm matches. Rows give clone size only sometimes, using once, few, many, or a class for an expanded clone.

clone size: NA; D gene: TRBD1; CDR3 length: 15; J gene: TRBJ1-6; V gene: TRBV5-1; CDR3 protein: CASSLGGQPNSPLHF; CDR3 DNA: TGCGCCAGCAGCTTAGGGGGCCAACCTAATTCACCCCTCCACTTT
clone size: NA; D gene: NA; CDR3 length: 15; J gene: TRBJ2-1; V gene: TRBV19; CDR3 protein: CASSRRLAGRNEQFF; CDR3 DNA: TGTGCCAGTAGTAGGCGGCTAGCAGGTCGAAATGAGCAGTTCTTC
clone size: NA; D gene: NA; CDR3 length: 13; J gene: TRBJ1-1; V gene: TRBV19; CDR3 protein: CAIRGQLNTEAFF; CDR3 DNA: TGTGCCATCCGGGGACAACTGAACACTGAAGCTTTCTTT
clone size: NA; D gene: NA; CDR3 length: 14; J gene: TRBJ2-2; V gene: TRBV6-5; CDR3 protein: CASILFRQTGELFF; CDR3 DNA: TGTGCCAGCATTTTGTTTAGGCAGACCGGGGAGCTGTTTTTT
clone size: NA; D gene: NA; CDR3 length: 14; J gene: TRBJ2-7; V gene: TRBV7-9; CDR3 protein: CASSLEGQGREQYF; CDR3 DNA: TGTGCCAGCAGCTTAGAAGGCCAGGGTCGAGAGCAGTACTTC
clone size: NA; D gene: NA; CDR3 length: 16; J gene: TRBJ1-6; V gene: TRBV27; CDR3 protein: CASRARALSYNSPLHF; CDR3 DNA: TGTGCCAGCAGGGCCAGGGCCCTCTCCTATAATTCACCCCTCCACTTT
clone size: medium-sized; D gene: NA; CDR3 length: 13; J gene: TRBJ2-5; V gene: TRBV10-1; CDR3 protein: CASSERRGETQYF; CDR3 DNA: TGCGCCAGCAGTGAACGGAGGGGGGAGACCCAGTACTTC
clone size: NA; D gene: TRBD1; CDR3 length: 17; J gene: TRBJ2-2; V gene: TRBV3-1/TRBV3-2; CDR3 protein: CASSLSPTGKNTGELFF; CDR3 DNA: TGTGCCAGCAGCCTCTCCCCGACAGGGAAAAACACCGGGGAGCTGTTTTTT
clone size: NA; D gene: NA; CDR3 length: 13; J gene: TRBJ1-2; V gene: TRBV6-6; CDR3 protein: CASSSGRVNGYTF; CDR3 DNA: TGTGCCAGCAGTTCCGGAAGGGTCAATGGCTACACCTTC
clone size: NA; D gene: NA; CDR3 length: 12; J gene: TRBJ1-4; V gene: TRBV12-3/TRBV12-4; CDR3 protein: CASSLVREKLFF; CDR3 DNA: TGTGCCAGCAGTTTAGTCCGTGAAAAACTGTTTTTT
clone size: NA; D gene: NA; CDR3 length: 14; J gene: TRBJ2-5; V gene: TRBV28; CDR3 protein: CASEDRSMGETQYF; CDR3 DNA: TGTGCCAGCGAGGACAGATCGATGGGGGAGACCCAGTACTTC
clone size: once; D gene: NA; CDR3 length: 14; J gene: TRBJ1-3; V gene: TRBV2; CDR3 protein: CASSEGTAGNTIYF; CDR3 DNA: TGTGCCAGCAGTGAAGGGACAGCTGGAAACACCATATATTTT
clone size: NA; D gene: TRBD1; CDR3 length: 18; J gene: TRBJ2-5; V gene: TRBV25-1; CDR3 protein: CASSPVSFRQGSVETQYF; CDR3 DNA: TGTGCCAGCAGCCCAGTTTCATTCCGACAGGGATCGGTGGAGACCCAGTACTTC
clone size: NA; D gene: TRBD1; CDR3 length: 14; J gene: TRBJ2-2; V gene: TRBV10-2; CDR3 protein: CASRPGTVTGELFF; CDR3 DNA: TGCGCCAGCCGTCCCGGGACAGTAACCGGGGAGCTGTTTTTT
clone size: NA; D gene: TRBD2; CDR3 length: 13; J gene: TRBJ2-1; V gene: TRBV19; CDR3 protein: CASGTSGLREQFF; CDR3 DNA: TGTGCCAGTGGGACTAGCGGGCTACGTGAGCAGTTCTTC
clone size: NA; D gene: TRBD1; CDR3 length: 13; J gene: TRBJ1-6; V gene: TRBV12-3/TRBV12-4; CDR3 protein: CASSLGDSRGVDF; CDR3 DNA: TGTGCCAGCAGTTTAGGGGACAGCCGAGGAGTTGACTTT
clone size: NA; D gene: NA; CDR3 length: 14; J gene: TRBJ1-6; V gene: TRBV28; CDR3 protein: CASSQTGSNSPLHF; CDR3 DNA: TGTGCCAGCAGTCAAACAGGCTCTAATTCACCCCTCCACTTT
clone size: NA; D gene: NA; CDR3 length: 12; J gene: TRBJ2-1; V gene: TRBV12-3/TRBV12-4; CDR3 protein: CASSPRYNEQFF; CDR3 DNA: TGTGCCAGCAGCCCTAGATACAATGAGCAGTTCTTC
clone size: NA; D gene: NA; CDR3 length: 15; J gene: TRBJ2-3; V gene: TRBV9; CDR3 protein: CASSPAGLPGDTQYF; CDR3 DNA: TGTGCCAGCAGCCCCGCGGGACTCCCGGGGGATACGCAGTATTTT
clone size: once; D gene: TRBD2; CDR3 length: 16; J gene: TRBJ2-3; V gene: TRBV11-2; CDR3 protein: CASSLGLAVLTDTQYF; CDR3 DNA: TGTGCCAGCAGCTTGGGACTAGCGGTACTCACAGATACGCAGTATTTT
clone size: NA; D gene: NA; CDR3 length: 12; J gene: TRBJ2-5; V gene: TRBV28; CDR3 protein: CASRLTQETQYF; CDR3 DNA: TGTGCCAGCAGGCTAACTCAGGAGACCCAGTACTTC
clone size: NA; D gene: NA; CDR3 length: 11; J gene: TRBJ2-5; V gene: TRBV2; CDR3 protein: CASTELLTQYF; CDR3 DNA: TGTGCCAGCACTGAGCTACTAACCCAGTACTTC
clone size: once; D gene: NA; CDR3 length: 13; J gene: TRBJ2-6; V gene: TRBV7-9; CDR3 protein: CASPPGGANVLTF; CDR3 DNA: TGTGCCAGCCCCCCGGGGGGGGCCAACGTCCTGACTTTC
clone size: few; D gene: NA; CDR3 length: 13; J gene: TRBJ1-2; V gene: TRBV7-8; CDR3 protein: CASSTRGGGSYTF; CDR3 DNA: TGTGCCAGCAGCACCAGAGGGGGGGGCAGCTACACCTTC
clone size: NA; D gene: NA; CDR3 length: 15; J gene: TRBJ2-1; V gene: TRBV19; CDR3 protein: CASRSQGEGRSEQFF; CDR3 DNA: TGTGCCAGTCGGAGTCAGGGAGAAGGGCGTAGTGAGCAGTTCTTC
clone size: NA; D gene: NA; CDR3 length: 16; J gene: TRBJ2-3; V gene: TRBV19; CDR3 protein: CASSRYGLGGTDTQYF; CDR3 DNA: TGTGCCAGTAGTCGTTACGGACTTGGGGGAACAGATACGCAGTATTTT
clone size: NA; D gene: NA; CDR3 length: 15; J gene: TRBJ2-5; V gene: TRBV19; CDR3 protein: CASTPGPGGQETQYF; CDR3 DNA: TGTGCCAGTACCCCCGGCCCCGGGGGCCAAGAGACCCAGTACTTC
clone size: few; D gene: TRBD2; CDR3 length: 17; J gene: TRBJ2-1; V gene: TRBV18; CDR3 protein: CASSPQSSGSLNNEQFF; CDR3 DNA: TGTGCCAGCTCACCACAGTCTAGCGGGAGCTTGAACAATGAGCAGTTCTTC
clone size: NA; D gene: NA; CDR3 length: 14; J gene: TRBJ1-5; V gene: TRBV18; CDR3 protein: CASSPGSGDQPQHF; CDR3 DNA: TGTGCCAGCTCACCAGGGAGTGGGGATCAGCCCCAGCATTTT
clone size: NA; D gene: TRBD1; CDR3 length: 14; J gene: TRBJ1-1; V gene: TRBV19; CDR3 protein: CASRTGGASTEAFF; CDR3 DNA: TGTGCCAGTCGGACAGGGGGCGCGAGCACTGAAGCTTTCTTT